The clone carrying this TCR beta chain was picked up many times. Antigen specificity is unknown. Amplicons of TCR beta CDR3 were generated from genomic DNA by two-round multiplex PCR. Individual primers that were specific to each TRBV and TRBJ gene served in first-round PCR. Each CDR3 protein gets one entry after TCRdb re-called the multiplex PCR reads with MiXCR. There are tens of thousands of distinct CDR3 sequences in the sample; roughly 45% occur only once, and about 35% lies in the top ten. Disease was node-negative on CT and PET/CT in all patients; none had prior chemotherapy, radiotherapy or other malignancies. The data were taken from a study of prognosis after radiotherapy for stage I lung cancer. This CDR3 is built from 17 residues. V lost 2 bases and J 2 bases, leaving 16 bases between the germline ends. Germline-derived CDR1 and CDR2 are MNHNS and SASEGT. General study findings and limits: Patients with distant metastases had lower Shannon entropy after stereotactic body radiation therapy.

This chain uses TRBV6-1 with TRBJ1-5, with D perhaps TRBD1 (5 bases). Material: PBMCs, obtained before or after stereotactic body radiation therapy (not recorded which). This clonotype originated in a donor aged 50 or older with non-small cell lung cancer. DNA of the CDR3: TGTGCCAGCAGTGAACGGACCAAGGGGATAGGCAATCAGCCCCAGCATTTT. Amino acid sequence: CASSERTKGIGNQPQHF.